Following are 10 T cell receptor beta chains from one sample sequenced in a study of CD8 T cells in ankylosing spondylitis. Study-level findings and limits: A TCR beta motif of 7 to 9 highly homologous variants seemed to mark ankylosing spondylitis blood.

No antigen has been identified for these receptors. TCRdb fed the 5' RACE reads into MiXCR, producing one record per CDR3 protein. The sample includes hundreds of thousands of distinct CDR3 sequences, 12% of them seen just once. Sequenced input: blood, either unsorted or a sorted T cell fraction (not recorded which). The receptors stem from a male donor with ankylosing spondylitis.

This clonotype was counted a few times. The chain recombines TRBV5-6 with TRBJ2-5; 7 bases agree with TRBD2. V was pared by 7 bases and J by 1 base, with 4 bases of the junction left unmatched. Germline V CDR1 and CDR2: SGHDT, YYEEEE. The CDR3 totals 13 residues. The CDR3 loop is CASVAGFQETQYF. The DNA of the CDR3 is TGTGCCAGCGTAGCGGGCTTCCAAGAGACCCAGTACTTC.

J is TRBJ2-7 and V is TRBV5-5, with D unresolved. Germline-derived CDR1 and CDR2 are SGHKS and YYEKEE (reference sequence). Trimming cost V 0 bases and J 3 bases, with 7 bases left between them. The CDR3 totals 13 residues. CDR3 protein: CASSLDIGYEQYF. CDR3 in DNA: TGTGCCAGCAGCTTGGATATCGGCTACGAGCAGTACTTC.

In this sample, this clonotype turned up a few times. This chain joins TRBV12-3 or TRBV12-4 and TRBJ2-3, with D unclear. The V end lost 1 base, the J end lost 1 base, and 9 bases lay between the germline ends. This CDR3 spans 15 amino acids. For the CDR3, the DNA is TGTGCCAGCAGTTTAGTACGCAGCGGCACAGATACGCAGTATTTT. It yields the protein CASSLVRSGTDTQYF.

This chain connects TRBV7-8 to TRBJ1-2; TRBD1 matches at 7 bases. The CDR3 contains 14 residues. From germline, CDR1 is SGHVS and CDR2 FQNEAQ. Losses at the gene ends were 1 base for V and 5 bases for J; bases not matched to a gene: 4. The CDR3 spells CASSLVRDRYGYTF. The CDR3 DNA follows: TGTGCCAGCAGCTTAGTACGGGACAGATATGGCTACACCTTC.

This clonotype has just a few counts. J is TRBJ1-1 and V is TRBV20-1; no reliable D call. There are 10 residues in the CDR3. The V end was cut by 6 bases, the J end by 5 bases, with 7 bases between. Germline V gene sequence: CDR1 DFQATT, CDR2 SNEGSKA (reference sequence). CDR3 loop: CSALGTEAFF. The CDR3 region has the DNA TGCAGTGCGCTCGGTACTGAAGCTTTCTTT.

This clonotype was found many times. The CDR3 DNA reads as TGCAGTGCTAGAGCCGGGACAGGTGGGGGGGAGACCCAGTACTTC. Protein: CSARAGTGGGETQYF. The chain carries TRBV20-1 and TRBJ2-5; 8 bases fit TRBD1. Germline V gives CDR1 DFQATT, CDR2 SNEGSKA (reference sequence). V was pared by 1 base and J by 5 bases, with 9 bases of the junction left unmatched. The CDR3 totals 15 residues.

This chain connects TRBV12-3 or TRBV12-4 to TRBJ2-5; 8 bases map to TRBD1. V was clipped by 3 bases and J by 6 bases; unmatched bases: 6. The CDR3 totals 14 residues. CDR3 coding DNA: TGTGCCAGCAGTTTGGCAGGGGGCGACCAGACCCAGTACTTC. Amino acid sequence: CASSLAGGDQTQYF.

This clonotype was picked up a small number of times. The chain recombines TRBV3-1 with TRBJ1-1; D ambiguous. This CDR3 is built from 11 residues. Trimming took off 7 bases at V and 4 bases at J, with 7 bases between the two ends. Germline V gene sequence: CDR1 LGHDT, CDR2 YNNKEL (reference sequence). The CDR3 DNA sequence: TGTGCCAGCACGGACTTCACTGAAGCTTTCTTT. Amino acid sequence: CASTDFTEAFF.

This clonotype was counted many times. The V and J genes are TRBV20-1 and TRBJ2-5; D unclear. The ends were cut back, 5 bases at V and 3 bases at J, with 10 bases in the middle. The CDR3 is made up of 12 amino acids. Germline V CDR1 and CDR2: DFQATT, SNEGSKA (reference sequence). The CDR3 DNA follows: TGCAGTGCTGAAACGAGCGAAGAGACCCAGTACTTC. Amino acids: CSAETSEETQYF.

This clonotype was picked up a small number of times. This chain's CDR3 is CASSETAVVLFF. The CDR3 nucleotides read TGTGCCAGCAGTGAAACGGCAGTGGTGCTGTTTTTT. This chain links TRBV2 with TRBJ2-2, with D uncertain. The length of the CDR3 is 12 residues. Trimming took off 2 bases at V and 13 bases at J, with 11 bases between the two ends. Germline V gene sequence: CDR1 SNHLY, CDR2 FYNNEI.